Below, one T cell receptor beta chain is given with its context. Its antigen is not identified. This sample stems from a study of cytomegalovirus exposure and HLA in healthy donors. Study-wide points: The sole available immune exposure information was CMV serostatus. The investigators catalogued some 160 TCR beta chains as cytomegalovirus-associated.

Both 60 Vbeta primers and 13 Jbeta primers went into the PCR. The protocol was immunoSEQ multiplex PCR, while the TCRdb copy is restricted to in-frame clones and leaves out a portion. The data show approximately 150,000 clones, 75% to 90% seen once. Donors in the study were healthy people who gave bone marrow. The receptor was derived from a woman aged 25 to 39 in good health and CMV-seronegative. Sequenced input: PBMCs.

CDR3: CASSRTSGRLYEQYF. The CDR3 coding sequence is TGTGCCAGCAGTCGGACTAGCGGGAGGCTCTACGAGCAGTACTTC. The gene calls are TRBV2 and TRBJ2-7; the match to TRBD2 covers 14 bases. With V trimmed by 5 bases and J by 3 bases, 3 bases remained unmatched. CDR3 length: 15 residues. Germline CDR1 SNHLY, CDR2 FYNNEI.